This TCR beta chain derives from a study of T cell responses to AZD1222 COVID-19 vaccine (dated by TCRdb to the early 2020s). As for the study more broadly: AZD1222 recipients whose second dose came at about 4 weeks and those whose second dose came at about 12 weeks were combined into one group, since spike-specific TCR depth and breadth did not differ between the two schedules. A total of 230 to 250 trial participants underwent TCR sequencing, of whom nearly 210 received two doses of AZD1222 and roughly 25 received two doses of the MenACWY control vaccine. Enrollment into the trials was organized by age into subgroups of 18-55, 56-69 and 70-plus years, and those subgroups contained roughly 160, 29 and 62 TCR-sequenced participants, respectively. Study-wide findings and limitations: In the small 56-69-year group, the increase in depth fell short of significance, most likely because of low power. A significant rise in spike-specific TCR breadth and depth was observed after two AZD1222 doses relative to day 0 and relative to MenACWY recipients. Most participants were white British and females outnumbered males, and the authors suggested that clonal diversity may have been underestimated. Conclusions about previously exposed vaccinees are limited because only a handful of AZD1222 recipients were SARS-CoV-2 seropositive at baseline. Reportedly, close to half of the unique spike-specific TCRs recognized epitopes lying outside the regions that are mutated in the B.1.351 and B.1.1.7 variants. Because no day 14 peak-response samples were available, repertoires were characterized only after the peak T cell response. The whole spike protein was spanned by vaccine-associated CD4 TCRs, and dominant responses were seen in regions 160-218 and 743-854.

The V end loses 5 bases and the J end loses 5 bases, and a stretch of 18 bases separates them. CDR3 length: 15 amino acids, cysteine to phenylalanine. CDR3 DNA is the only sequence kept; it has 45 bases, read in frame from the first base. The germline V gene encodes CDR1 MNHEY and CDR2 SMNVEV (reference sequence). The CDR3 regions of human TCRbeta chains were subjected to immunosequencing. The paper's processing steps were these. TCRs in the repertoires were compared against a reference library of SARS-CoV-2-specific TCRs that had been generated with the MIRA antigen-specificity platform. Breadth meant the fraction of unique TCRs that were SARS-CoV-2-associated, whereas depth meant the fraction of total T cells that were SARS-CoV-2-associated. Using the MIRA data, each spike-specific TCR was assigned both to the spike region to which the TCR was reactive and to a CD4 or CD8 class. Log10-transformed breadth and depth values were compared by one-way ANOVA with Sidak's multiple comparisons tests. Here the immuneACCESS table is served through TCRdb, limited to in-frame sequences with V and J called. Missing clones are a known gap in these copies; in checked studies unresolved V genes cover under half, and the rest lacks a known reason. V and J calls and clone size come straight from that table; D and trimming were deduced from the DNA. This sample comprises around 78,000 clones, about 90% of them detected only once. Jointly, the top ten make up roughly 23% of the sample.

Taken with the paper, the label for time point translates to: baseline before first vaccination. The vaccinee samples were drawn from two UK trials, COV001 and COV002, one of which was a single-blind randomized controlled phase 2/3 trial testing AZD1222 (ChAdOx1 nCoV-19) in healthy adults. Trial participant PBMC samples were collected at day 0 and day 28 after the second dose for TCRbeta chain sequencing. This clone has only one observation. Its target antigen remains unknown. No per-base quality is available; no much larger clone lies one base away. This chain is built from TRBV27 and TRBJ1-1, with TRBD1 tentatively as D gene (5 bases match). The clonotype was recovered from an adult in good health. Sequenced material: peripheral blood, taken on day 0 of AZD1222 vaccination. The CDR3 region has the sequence CASSTTGTASTEAFF. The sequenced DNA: TGTGCCAGCAGTACCACCGGGACGGCTTCTACTGAAGCTTTCTTT.